Listed here are 32 T cell receptor beta chains from one sample, sequenced in a study of shared clonotypes between healthy human individuals. Libraries were prepared by immunoSEQ multiplex PCR; TCRdb keeps only in-frame clonotypes and omits some of them. The sample includes fewer than 500,000 clones, over 75% of them seen just once. Input material: PBMCs. These receptors were obtained from a woman aged 40-49 years in good health. Some clones in this sample may be carry-over from other donors' samples.

This chain connects TRBV19 to TRBJ1-1; TRBD1 might be the D (6 bases). The V and J ends lost 2 bases and 2 bases respectively, with 9 bases between them. The germline V gene has CDR1 LNHDA and CDR2 SQIVND (reference sequence). CDR3 length equals 14 residues. CDR3 coding DNA: TGTGCCAGTAGTATAAACAGGGCAAACACTGAAGCTTTCTTT. Residues: CASSINRANTEAFF.

This rearrangement joins TRBV29-1 to TRBJ2-1; 7 nucleotides match TRBD1. V dropped 7 bases and J dropped 6; count of bases not matched to a gene: 6. CDR3 length: 12 residues. Germline assignment: CDR1 SQVTM and CDR2 ANQGSEA. DNA of the CDR3: TGCAGCGGTGGACAGGAGCGCAATGAGCAGTTCTTC. Protein sequence: CSGGQERNEQFF.

The V and J genes are TRBV5-1 and TRBJ2-7, with D hard to call. CDR1 and CDR2 (germline): SGHRS, YFSETQ. V was cut by 0 bases and J by 6 bases, with 13 bases left in between. The CDR3 runs 14 residues. DNA for the CDR3: TGCGCCAGCAGCTTGGAGCCTAGATCTGGCGAGCAGTACTTC. It specifies CASSLEPRSGEQYF.

This sequence joins TRBV19 and TRBJ1-5, with a weak D call TRBD1 (5 bases). The V gene's germline CDR1 is LNHDA and CDR2 SQIVND (reference sequence). The CDR3 runs to 13 residues. Trimming pared 3 bases from V and 4 bases from J, leaving 7 bases between. CDR3 loop: CASSMGVNQPQHF. The CDR3 DNA reads as TGTGCCAGTAGTATGGGGGTTAATCAGCCCCAGCATTTT. Filled out from reference TRBV19 and TRBJ1-5, the complete variable domain reads DGGITQSPKYLFRKEGQNVTLSCEQNLNHDAMYWYRQDPGQGLRLIYYSQIVNDFQKGDIAEGYSVSREKKESFPLTVTSAQKNPTAFYLCASSMGVNQPQHFGDGTRLSIL.

The V gene is TRBV15, the J gene TRBJ2-7; D possibly corresponds to TRBD1 (5 bases). This CDR3 comprises 15 residues. Germline CDR1 LNHNV, CDR2 YYDKDF (reference sequence). Deletions cut 1 base from V and 4 bases from J, with 14 bases between. DNA for the CDR3: TGTGCCACCAGCAGAGGATCGACAGCACCTTACGAGCAGTACTTC. As protein: CATSRGSTAPYEQYF.

The gene calls are TRBV30 and TRBJ1-4; D is undetermined. Trimming took off 0 bases at V and 8 bases at J, with 13 bases between the two ends. CDR1 is GTSNPN and CDR2 is SVGIG in the germline V gene (reference sequence). This CDR3 comprises 14 residues. As DNA, the CDR3 is TGTGCCTGGAGTGTACAAGTGACCTACGAAAAACTGTTTTTT. Its translation is CAWSVQVTYEKLFF. Combining the CDR3 with reference TRBV30 and TRBJ1-4 gives the whole variable domain SQTIHQWPATLVQPVGSPLSLECTVEGTSNPNLYWYRQAAGRGLQLLFYSVGIGQISSEVPQNLSASRPQDRQFILSSKKLLLSDSGFYLCAWSVQVTYEKLFFGSGTQLSVL.

This clone was recorded once. This chain joins TRBV5-1 and TRBJ2-3; D gene uncertain. Germline CDR1 and CDR2: SGHRS and YFSETQ. Trimming removed 0 bases at V and 5 bases at J, with 7 bases between. CDR3 size: 13 residues. The CDR3: CASSLDGEDTQYF. DNA of the CDR3: TGCGCCAGCAGCTTGGATGGAGAAGATACGCAGTATTTT.

The genes are TRBV18 and TRBJ1-6; D not resolved. This CDR3 has 13 residues. Germline CDR1 and CDR2: KGHSH and LQKENI. Deletions cut 2 bases from V and 9 bases from J, with 8 bases between. CDR3: CASSPGEASPLHF. CDR3 nucleotides: TGTGCCAGCTCACCAGGGGAAGCTTCACCCCTCCACTTT.

CDR3: CASSSFRDTYEQYF. DNA for the CDR3: TGTGCCAGCAGCTCGTTCAGGGATACCTACGAGCAGTACTTC. The rearrangement uses TRBV7-2 and TRBJ2-7; D perhaps matches TRBD1 (5 bases). Germline V gene lookup returns CDR1 SGHTA and CDR2 FQGNSA. This CDR3 comprises 14 residues. V lost 4 bases and J lost 2, with 12 bases in between.

This clone was seen only once. The V gene is TRBV10-3, the J gene TRBJ2-1, with 8 nucleotides matching TRBD2. The CDR3 sequence is 17 residues long. The germline CDR1 and CDR2 sequences are ENHRY and SYGVKD. The V and J ends lost 0 bases and 5 bases, in that order; junction bases with no gene match: 9. The CDR3 sequence: CAISESWVAGTHNEQFF. The CDR3 DNA reads as TGTGCCATCAGTGAGTCGTGGGTAGCGGGAACCCACAATGAGCAGTTCTTC.

This clone was recorded only once. CDR3 loop: CASSPAPNQPQHF. CDR3 in DNA: TGTGCCAGCAGCCCGGCCCCCAATCAGCCCCAGCATTTT. V is TRBV21-1 and J is TRBJ1-5. TRBV21-1 is deemed a pseudogene. There are 13 residues in the CDR3.

This clone was observed a single time. The rearrangement links TRBV7-2 to TRBJ2-3; 9 bases match TRBD2. V was pared by 3 bases and J by 1 base, with 5 bases of the junction left unmatched. Germline V lookup: CDR1 SGHTA, CDR2 FQGNSA. This CDR3 comprises 16 residues. DNA for the CDR3: TGTGCCAGCAGCTTCGGGGCTAGCGGGGGCACAGATACGCAGTATTTT. Its translation: CASSFGASGGTDTQYF.

The V gene is TRBV11-2, the J gene TRBJ2-1, with D hard to call. Trimming removed 2 bases at V and 7 bases at J, with 9 bases between. Germline CDR1 SGHAT, CDR2 FQNNGV. CDR3 length equals 13 residues. CDR3 region: CASSLSLRNEQFF. In DNA, the CDR3 is TGTGCCAGCAGCTTAAGTTTAAGGAATGAGCAGTTCTTC.

This rearrangement joins TRBV4-2 to TRBJ2-5; TRBD2 matches at 10 bases. Germline CDR1 reads LGHNA; CDR2 reads YNFKEQ. This CDR3 is built from 17 residues. V was clipped by 1 base and J by 0 bases; unmatched bases: 5. The CDR3 sequence: CASSQALAGGNQETQYF. The CDR3 DNA follows: TGTGCCAGCAGCCAAGCATTAGCGGGAGGCAACCAAGAGACCCAGTACTTC.

This clone occurred many times. The chain uses TRBV28 and TRBJ2-3, with TRBD1 identical over 8 bases. This CDR3 has 15 residues. Germline V CDR1 and CDR2: MDHEN, SYDVKM. With 6 bases clipped from V and 6 bases from J, the junction kept 11 bases outside the gene matches. CDR3 region: CASSMTGAVEDTQYF. The CDR3 DNA reads as TGTGCCAGCAGCATGACAGGGGCGGTGGAGGATACGCAGTATTTT.

The rearrangement links TRBV4-1 to TRBJ2-2; TRBD1 might be the D (5 bases). This CDR3 has 18 amino acids. Deletions cut 0 bases from V and 4 bases from J, with 18 bases between. From germline, CDR1 is MGHRA and CDR2 YSYEKL. The CDR3 loop reads CASSQDGRAQPFTGELFF. The CDR3 DNA follows: TGCGCCAGCAGCCAAGATGGCAGGGCCCAGCCCTTCACCGGGGAGCTGTTTTTT.

This chain links TRBV19 with TRBJ2-6; 7 bases align to TRBD2. Trimming took 4 bases from V and 1 from J; bases not matched to a gene: 1. The CDR3 spans 15 residues. Per the germline V gene, CDR1 is LNHDA and CDR2 is SQIVND (reference sequence). CDR3: CASSSGGSGANVLTF. For the CDR3, the DNA is TGTGCCAGTAGTAGCGGGGGTTCTGGGGCCAACGTCCTGACTTTC.

The table lists this clone with a few counts. The chain carries TRBV11-2 and TRBJ2-7; TRBD2 matches 8 bases. With V trimmed by 5 bases and J by 3 bases, 12 bases remained unmatched. The CDR3 is made up of 16 amino acids. The V gene's germline CDR1 is SGHAT and CDR2 FQNNGV. The CDR3 nucleotides are TGTGCCAGCAGCCAACGACCAACTAGCGGTATCTACGAGCAGTACTTC. Translated: CASSQRPTSGIYEQYF.

The chain joins TRBV28 to TRBJ2-7; 7 nucleotides align to TRBD1. The length of the CDR3 is 15 residues. The germline V gene has CDR1 MDHEN and CDR2 SYDVKM. The V and J ends lost 5 bases and 3 bases, in that order; junction bases with no gene match: 10. This CDR3 is CASSAAGTVHYEQYF. CDR3 nucleotide sequence: TGTGCCAGCAGTGCCGCCGGGACAGTCCACTACGAGCAGTACTTC.

The chain joins TRBV7-2 to TRBJ2-3; 7 nucleotides match TRBD1. J gave up 1 base and V 4 bases, and 5 bases lay outside the gene matches. The germline V gene encodes CDR1 SGHTA and CDR2 FQGNSA. This CDR3 spans 15 amino acids. CDR3 protein: CASSSTGVGTDTQYF. The CDR3 DNA sequence: TGTGCCAGCAGCTCCACAGGGGTCGGCACAGATACGCAGTATTTT.

The chain employs TRBV27 and TRBJ2-7; 10 nucleotides agree with TRBD2. The CDR3 consists of 15 residues. V dropped 6 bases and J dropped 0; count of bases not matched to a gene: 5. Germline-derived CDR1 and CDR2 are MNHEY and SMNVEV (reference sequence). The CDR3 DNA reads TGTGCCAGCAGGCCAGCGGGAGGGGTCTCCTACGAGCAGTACTTC. It codes for CASRPAGGVSYEQYF.

This clone was detected only once. The chain joins TRBV30 to TRBJ2-1; TRBD2 agrees at 14 bases. This CDR3 contains 18 residues. The V gene's germline CDR1 is GTSNPN and CDR2 SVGIG (reference sequence). V gave up 0 bases and J gave up 1 base; unmatched junction bases: 5. CDR3 region: CAWSVPRTSGRSYNEQFF. Written as DNA, the CDR3 is TGTGCCTGGAGTGTACCCCGGACTAGCGGGAGGTCCTACAATGAGCAGTTCTTC.

This rearrangement joins TRBV5-1 to TRBJ2-2, with 9 bases aligning to TRBD2. J was trimmed by 6 bases and V by 0 bases; bases with no gene match: 6. The CDR3 totals 16 residues. Germline CDR1 SGHRS, CDR2 YFSETQ. The CDR3 protein is CASSLVGSGSAGELFF. The CDR3 DNA sequence: TGCGCCAGCAGCTTGGTTGGTAGCGGGAGCGCCGGGGAGCTGTTTTTT.

The CDR3 loop reads CASSLGGVYGYTF. The CDR3 DNA sequence: TGCGCCAGCAGCTTAGGGGGCGTCTATGGCTACACCTTC. The V gene is TRBV5-1, the J gene TRBJ1-2; 7 bases align to TRBD1. The CDR3 loop spans 13 amino acids. The V gene end was trimmed by 2 bases and the J gene end by 4 bases; junction bases not matched to a gene: 2. The germline V gene has CDR1 SGHRS and CDR2 YFSETQ.

About this clone itself: A far larger clone is off by one base, so a read error is likely. The sample has other DNA sequences that encode this CDR3 too. This chain joins TRBV27 and TRBJ1-2; 9 bases agree with TRBD1. CDR1 is MNHEY and CDR2 is SMNVEV in the germline V gene (reference sequence). The CDR3 contains 13 residues. CDR3 sequence (DNA): TGTGCTAGCAGACAGGGGGTCGGGCGTGGCTACACCTTC. The encoded protein is CASRQGVGRGYTF.

The J gene is TRBJ2-1, the V gene TRBV4-1, with D maybe TRBD2 (7 bases). V lost 0 bases to trimming and J lost 4 bases, with 10 bases between them. CDR1 MGHRA and CDR2 YSYEKL come from the germline V gene. The CDR3 extends over 15 amino acids. The CDR3 region has the DNA TGCGCCAGCAGCCAAGAGGGAGGGGGGTACAATGAGCAGTTCTTC. It codes for CASSQEGGGYNEQFF.

This rearrangement joins TRBV11-1 to TRBJ2-7; D might be TRBD1 or TRBD2, each matching 6 bases. CDR1 and CDR2 from the germline V gene are SGHAT and FQDESV (reference sequence). CDR3 size: 15 residues. V gave up 5 bases and J gave up 5 bases, with 19 bases separating them. The CDR3 protein is CASSITQYGGHEQYF. The CDR3 coding sequence is TGTGCCAGCAGCATCACTCAATACGGGGGCCACGAGCAGTACTTC.

The gene calls are TRBV2 and TRBJ2-7, with 7 bases identical to TRBD1. Germline V gene data show CDR1 as SNHLY and CDR2 as FYNNEI. The CDR3 has 13 amino acids. The V segment lost 5 bases and the J segment 2 bases; nucleotides outside the gene matches: 3. CDR3 sequence reads: CASSSGTAYEQYF. CDR3 in DNA: TGTGCCAGCAGTTCCGGGACAGCCTACGAGCAGTACTTC.

The rearrangement joins TRBV5-4 to TRBJ1-6; 7 nucleotides agree with TRBD1. V lost 2 bases and J lost 10; bases outside the gene matches: 3. The germline gives CDR1 SGHNT, CDR2 YYREEE (reference sequence). CDR3 length: 13 amino acids. For the CDR3, the DNA is TGTGCCAGCAGCTTACAGGGACAGTCACCCCTCCACTTT. This translates into CASSLQGQSPLHF. The full variable domain, its missing parts supplied by reference TRBV5-4 and TRBJ1-6, is ETGVTQSPTHLIKTRGQQVTLRCSSQSGHNTVSWYQQALGQGPQFIFQYYREEENGRGNFPPRFSGLQFPNYSSELNVNALELDDSALYLCASSLQGQSPLHFGNGTRLTVT.

This clone came up a few times. J is TRBJ2-2 and V is TRBV5-1; D unresolved. Trimming pared 1 base from V and 0 bases from J, leaving 4 bases between. Germline loops: CDR1 SGHRS, CDR2 YFSETQ. The CDR3 contains 14 residues. CDR3 sequence (DNA): TGCGCCAGCAGCTTGAGGTCGAACACCGGGGAGCTGTTTTTT. It is translated as CASSLRSNTGELFF.

The chain uses TRBV27 and TRBJ1-3, with D unclear. This CDR3 is 14 amino acids long. Germline V gene lookup returns CDR1 MNHEY and CDR2 SMNVEV (reference sequence). The ends were cut back, 6 bases at V and 3 bases at J, with 12 bases in the middle. The CDR3 coding sequence is TGTGCCAGCAGACCCACCCGCGTTGGAAACACCATATATTTT. As protein: CASRPTRVGNTIYF.

The chain is built from TRBV19 and TRBJ1-1; no clear D gene. The germline V gene encodes CDR1 LNHDA and CDR2 SQIVND (reference sequence). CDR3 length equals 13 residues. Trimming took off 8 bases at V and 1 base at J, with 11 bases between the two ends. CDR3 amino acids: CASYGLWNTEAFF. Written as DNA, the CDR3 is TGTGCCAGTTACGGCCTTTGGAACACTGAAGCTTTCTTT.